A single sample is the source of the 20 T cell receptor beta chains below, sequenced in a study of vaccination and CD4 T cells after COVID-19 (dated by TCRdb to about 2022). Reading the label with the study, this specimen's treatment or condition is: roughly ten-day PBMC culture with coronavirus spike peptide pools or control peptides (ViraFEST assay). CD4+ T cells from unexposed donors were collected before the COVID-19 pandemic (2011-2018). These TCRs are of unknown antigen specificity. Receptor amplification or capture employed PCR. Instrument used: Illumina iSeq 100. DNA from cultured CD4+ T cells was subjected to TCR sequencing with the Oncomine TCR Beta short-read assay at the Johns Hopkins FTIC core. Genomic DNA was extracted from the cultured CD4+ T cells with the QIAamp micro DNA kit. TCRdb applied fastp at Q25 and MiXCR to the public reads, then kept only in-frame beta chains. Each CDR3 protein gets just one entry, which takes the most common genes and DNA from the rows behind it. The sample table holds roughly 6,800 distinct CDR3 sequences, of which around 33% were seen once. Approximately 10% of the sample belongs to the ten largest clones.

What was sequenced was CD4+ T cells from blood, cultured in vitro. The receptors were gathered from a human donor in good health.

The chain has TRBV15 and TRBJ2-1; TRBD2 aligns across 11 bases. CDR3 length: 15 amino acids. The V segment lost 3 bases and the J segment 3 bases; nucleotides outside the gene matches: 1. Looked up from germline, CDR1 is LNHNV and CDR2 is YYDKDF (reference sequence). CDR3 loop: CATSRTSGDYNEQFF. In nucleotides, the CDR3 is TGTGCCACCAGCAGGACTAGCGGGGACTACAATGAGCAGTTCTTC. Variable domain in full (rest from reference TRBV15 and TRBJ2-1): DAMVIQNPRYQVTQFGKPVTLSCSQTLNHNVMYWYQQKSSQAPKLLFHYYDKDFNNEADTPDNFQSRRPNTSFCFLDIRSPGLGDTAMYLCATSRTSGDYNEQFFGPGTRLTVL.

Only one count was recorded for this clonotype. This chain links TRBV6-5 with TRBJ1-2; D not certain. Germline loops: CDR1 MNHEY, CDR2 SVGAGI. Trimming removed 0 bases from V and 2 bases from J, with 7 bases in between. The CDR3 sequence is 14 residues long. The CDR3 DNA reads TGTGCCAGCAGTTACTCAGGGCAGAACTATGGCTACACCTTC. The encoded protein is CASSYSGQNYGYTF.

This clonotype is classed as medium-sized. DNA of the CDR3: TGTGCCAGCAGTGAAGGGACTAGCGGGAGCAATGAGCAGTTCTTC. It specifies CASSEGTSGSNEQFF. The chain carries TRBV6-1 and TRBJ2-1; 13 bases align to TRBD2. The germline gives CDR1 MNHNS, CDR2 SASEGT. The CDR3 covers 15 residues. V shed 1 base, J shed 6 bases, and the junction held 0 bases outside the gene matches.

Sample share makes this clonotype medium-sized. The chain couples TRBV20-1 to TRBJ1-6, with TRBD1 matching over 8 bases. Germline V gene lookup returns CDR1 DFQATT and CDR2 SNEGSKA (reference sequence). CDR3 length equals 15 residues. V lost 5 bases and J lost 9; bases outside the gene matches: 12. The CDR3 is CSAGGTGGVGSPLHF. In nucleotides, the CDR3 is TGCAGTGCTGGGGGGACAGGAGGGGTTGGTTCACCCCTCCACTTT.

This clonotype was observed a few times. The chain's CDR3 is CASRRIYGYTF. CDR3 sequence (DNA): TGTGCCAGCAGAAGGATCTATGGCTACACCTTC. This chain links TRBV28 with TRBJ1-2; D uncertain. Looked up from germline, CDR1 is MDHEN and CDR2 is SYDVKM. The CDR3 contains 11 residues. V was shortened by 6 bases and J by 4 bases, with 6 bases between the two germline ends.

This rearrangement joins TRBV7-3 to TRBJ2-3, with no clear D. The CDR3 is made up of 14 amino acids. The germline gives CDR1 SGHTA, CDR2 FQGTGA. V was clipped by 3 bases and J by 0 bases, with 7 bases between them. CDR3 DNA: TGTGCCAGCAGCTTCGCCTCCAGCACAGATACGCAGTATTTT. Protein product: CASSFASSTDTQYF.

This sequence joins TRBV7-2 and TRBJ2-7; D unresolved. Trimming took 1 base from V and 2 from J, leaving 12 bases between them. The germline V gene has CDR1 SGHTA and CDR2 FQGNSA. The CDR3 covers 15 residues. CDR3 bases: TGTGCCAGCAGCTTAGGCGGCTTTCCGACCTACGAGCAGTACTTC. Translated: CASSLGGFPTYEQYF.

The chain recombines TRBV28 with TRBJ2-7; 9 nucleotides line up with TRBD2. This CDR3 comprises 15 residues. Germline values: CDR1 MDHEN, CDR2 SYDVKM. The V segment lost 7 bases and the J segment 1 base; nucleotides outside the gene matches: 8. The CDR3 protein is CASIPSGGQSYEQYF. CDR3 sequence (DNA): TGTGCCAGCATCCCCAGCGGGGGGCAGTCCTACGAGCAGTACTTC.

This chain connects TRBV20-1 to TRBJ2-7; 15 bases map to TRBD2. CDR3 size: 18 residues. Germline-derived CDR1 and CDR2 are DFQATT and SNEGSKA (reference sequence). V lost 5 bases, J lost 4 bases, and 15 bases stayed unmatched. CDR3 nucleotides: TGCAGTGCTCCCCGACAGGGGACTAGCGGGAGGTCGTGGTACGAGCAGTACTTC. Encoded protein: CSAPRQGTSGRSWYEQYF.

CDR3 sequence: CASSYSGRGGGEQYF. CDR3 coding DNA: TGTGCCAGCAGTTACTCAGGACGGGGAGGGGGCGAGCAGTACTTC. The chain employs TRBV6-2 or TRBV6-3 and TRBJ2-7, with D perhaps matching TRBD2 (7 bases). CDR1 and CDR2 from the germline V gene are MNHEY and SVGEGT. Trimming pared 0 bases from V and 6 bases from J, leaving 15 bases between. This CDR3 has 15 residues.

This clonotype has just a few counts. The J gene is TRBJ2-1, the V gene TRBV6-1; 11 bases agree with TRBD2. J was trimmed by 9 bases and V by 6 bases; bases with no gene match: 7. The CDR3 consists of 14 residues. Germline assignment: CDR1 MNHNS and CDR2 SASEGT. The CDR3 DNA is TGTGCCAGCAGGGTAGCGGGAGGGCCCAGTGAGCAGTTCTTC. It encodes CASRVAGGPSEQFF.

By share, this clonotype counts as medium-sized. J is TRBJ1-1 and V is TRBV20-1; TRBD1 might be the D (5 bases). Trimming shortened V by 6 bases and J by 1 base, and 12 bases separated the two germline ends. The CDR3 runs 13 residues. Germline V CDR1 and CDR2: DFQATT, SNEGSKA (reference sequence). This chain's CDR3 is CSAPGGGNTEAFF. The CDR3 nucleotides read TGCAGTGCCCCTGGGGGGGGGAACACTGAAGCTTTCTTT.

This clonotype is medium-sized by share. The V and J genes are TRBV7-9 and TRBJ2-5; unclear D gene. There are 13 residues in the CDR3. V was clipped by 1 base and J by 5 bases, with 8 bases between them. The germline CDR1 and CDR2 sequences are SEHNR and FQNEAQ (reference sequence). CDR3: CASSLVAAETQYF. For the CDR3, the DNA is TGTGCCAGCAGCTTAGTTGCGGCTGAGACCCAGTACTTC.

This clonotype has just a few counts. The V and J genes are TRBV11-3 and TRBJ2-5, with D unclear. V dropped 5 bases and J dropped 4 bases, with 11 bases sitting between them. The germline V gene has CDR1 SGHNT and CDR2 YENEEA. This CDR3 is 13 amino acids long. The CDR3 is CASSPRGSETQYF. CDR3 sequence (DNA): TGTGCCAGCAGCCCCCGTGGCTCAGAGACCCAGTACTTC.

This clonotype was found a few times. The V and J genes are TRBV27 and TRBJ2-7; unclear D gene. CDR3 length equals 14 residues. Germline CDR1 and CDR2: MNHEY and SMNVEV (reference sequence). Trimming removed 5 bases at V and 3 bases at J, with 14 bases between. The CDR3 DNA follows: TGTGCCAGCAGTCAACGTTGGACGGGCTACGAGCAGTACTTC. This sequence encodes CASSQRWTGYEQYF.

This clonotype occurred a few times. CDR3 region: CASSLNFGQPQHF. CDR3 nucleotides: TGTGCCAGCAGCTTAAACTTCGGTCAGCCCCAGCATTTT. The chain combines TRBV7-2 with TRBJ1-5; D uncertain. Germline CDR1 is SGHTA and CDR2 is FQGNSA. Deletions cut 2 bases from V and 6 bases from J, with 8 bases between. This CDR3 region has 13 residues.

This clonotype was counted only a few times. The chain carries TRBV7-2 and TRBJ1-1, with D maybe TRBD1 (5 bases). CDR1 and CDR2 from the germline V gene are SGHTA and FQGNSA. The CDR3 has 13 amino acids. With 1 base removed from V and 10 bases from J, the gap between germline ends came to 13 bases. CDR3 coding DNA: TGTGCCAGCAGCTTAGACAGGCAACAAGGAGCTTTCTTT. Translated: CASSLDRQQGAFF.

The rearrangement uses TRBV20-1 and TRBJ2-1; TRBD2 matches 8 bases. Losses at the gene ends were 4 bases for V and 1 base for J; bases not matched to a gene: 6. CDR3 size: 15 residues. The germline V gene encodes CDR1 DFQATT and CDR2 SNEGSKA (reference sequence). The CDR3 is CSATGGRTSYNEQFF. In DNA form, the CDR3 reads TGCAGTGCTACTGGCGGGAGGACGTCCTACAATGAGCAGTTCTTC.

The count of this clonotype is one. CDR3 region: CASRGGFGTDTQYF. CDR3 DNA: TGTGCCAGCAGAGGGGGGTTCGGCACAGATACGCAGTATTTT. The V call is TRBV7-6, the J call TRBJ2-3; possibly TRBD1 or TRBD2 for D (6 bases each). Germline V gene sequence: CDR1 SGHVS, CDR2 FNYEAQ. The CDR3 has 14 amino acids. The germline V and J ends were trimmed by 6 bases and 1 base, with 11 bases remaining between them.

The chain employs TRBV6-2 or TRBV6-3 and TRBJ1-2; 10 bases line up with TRBD1. The V gene's germline CDR1 is MNHEY and CDR2 SVGEGT. The CDR3 runs 13 residues. V lost 6 bases, J lost 8 bases, and 6 bases stayed unmatched. The CDR3 is CASSRQGAGGYTF. CDR3 bases: TGTGCCAGCAGCCGACAGGGGGCCGGAGGCTACACCTTC.